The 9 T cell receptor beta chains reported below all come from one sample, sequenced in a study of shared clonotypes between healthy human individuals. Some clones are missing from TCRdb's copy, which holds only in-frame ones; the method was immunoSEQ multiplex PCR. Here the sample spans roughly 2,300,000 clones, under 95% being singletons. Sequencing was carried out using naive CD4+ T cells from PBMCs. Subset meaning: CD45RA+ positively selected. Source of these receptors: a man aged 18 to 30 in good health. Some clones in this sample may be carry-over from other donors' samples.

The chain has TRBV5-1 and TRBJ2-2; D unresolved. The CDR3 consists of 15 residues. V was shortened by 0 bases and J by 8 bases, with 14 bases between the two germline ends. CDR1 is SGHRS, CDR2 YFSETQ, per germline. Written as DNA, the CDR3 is TGCGCCAGCAGCTTGGTACGTTCGGGCCCTGGGGAGCTGTTTTTT. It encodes CASSLVRSGPGELFF.

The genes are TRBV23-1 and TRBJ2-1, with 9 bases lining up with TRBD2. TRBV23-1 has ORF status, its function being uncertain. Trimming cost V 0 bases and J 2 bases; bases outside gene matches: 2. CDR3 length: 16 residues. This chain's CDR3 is CASSQSRLAAYNEQFF. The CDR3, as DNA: TGCGCCAGCAGTCAATCCCGACTAGCGGCCTACAATGAGCAGTTCTTC.

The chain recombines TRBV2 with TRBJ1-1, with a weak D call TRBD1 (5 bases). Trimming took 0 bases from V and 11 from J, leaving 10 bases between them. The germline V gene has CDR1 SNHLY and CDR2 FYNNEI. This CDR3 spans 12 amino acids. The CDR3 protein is CASSEAGGWAFF. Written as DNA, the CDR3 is TGTGCCAGCAGTGAAGCGGGGGGGTGGGCTTTCTTT.

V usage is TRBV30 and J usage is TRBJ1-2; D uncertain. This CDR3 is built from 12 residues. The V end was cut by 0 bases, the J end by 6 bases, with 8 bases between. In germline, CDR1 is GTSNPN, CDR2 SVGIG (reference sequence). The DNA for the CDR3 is TGTGCCTGGAGTGTAAAAAGCAATGGCTACACCTTC. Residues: CAWSVKSNGYTF. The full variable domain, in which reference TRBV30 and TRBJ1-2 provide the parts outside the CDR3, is SQTIHQWPATLVQPVGSPLSLECTVEGTSNPNLYWYRQAAGRGLQLLFYSVGIGQISSEVPQNLSASRPQDRQFILSSKKLLLSDSGFYLCAWSVKSNGYTFGSGTRLTVV.

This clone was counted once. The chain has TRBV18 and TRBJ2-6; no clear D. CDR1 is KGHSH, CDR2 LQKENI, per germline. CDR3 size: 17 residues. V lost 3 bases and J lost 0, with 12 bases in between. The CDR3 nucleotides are TGTGCCAGCTCACCCTTGAGCATAAACTCTGGGGCCAACGTCCTGACTTTC. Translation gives CASSPLSINSGANVLTF. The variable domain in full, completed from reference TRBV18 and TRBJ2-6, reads NAGVMQNPRHLVRRRGQEARLRCSPMKGHSHVYWYRQLPEEGLKFMVYLQKENIIDESGMPKERFSAEFPKEGPSILRIQQVVRGDSAAYFCASSPLSINSGANVLTFGAGSRLTVL.

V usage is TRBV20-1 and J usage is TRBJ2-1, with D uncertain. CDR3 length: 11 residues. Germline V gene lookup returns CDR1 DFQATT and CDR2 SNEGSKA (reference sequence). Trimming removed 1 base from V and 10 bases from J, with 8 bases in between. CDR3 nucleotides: TGCAGTGCTAGAGGAAGAGAAGAGCAGTTCTTC. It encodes CSARGREEQFF.

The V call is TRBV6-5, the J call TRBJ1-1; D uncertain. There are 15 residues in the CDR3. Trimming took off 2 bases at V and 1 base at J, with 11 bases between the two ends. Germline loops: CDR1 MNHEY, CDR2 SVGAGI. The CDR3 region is CASSYPTGRNTEAFF. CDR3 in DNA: TGTGCCAGCAGTTACCCTACCGGGAGGAACACTGAAGCTTTCTTT.

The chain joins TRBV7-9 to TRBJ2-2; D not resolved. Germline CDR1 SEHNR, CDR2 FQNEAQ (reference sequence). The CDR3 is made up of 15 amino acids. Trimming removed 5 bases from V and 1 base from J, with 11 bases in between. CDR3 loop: CASSLLSGNTGELFF. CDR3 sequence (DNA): TGTGCCAGCAGCCTACTTTCAGGGAACACCGGGGAGCTGTTTTTT.

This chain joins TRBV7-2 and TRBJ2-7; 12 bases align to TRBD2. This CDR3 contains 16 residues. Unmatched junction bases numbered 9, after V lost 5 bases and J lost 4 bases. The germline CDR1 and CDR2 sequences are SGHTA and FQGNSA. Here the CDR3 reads CASSARLAGEGYEQYF. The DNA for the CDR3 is TGTGCCAGCAGCGCTAGACTAGCGGGAGAAGGGTACGAGCAGTACTTC.